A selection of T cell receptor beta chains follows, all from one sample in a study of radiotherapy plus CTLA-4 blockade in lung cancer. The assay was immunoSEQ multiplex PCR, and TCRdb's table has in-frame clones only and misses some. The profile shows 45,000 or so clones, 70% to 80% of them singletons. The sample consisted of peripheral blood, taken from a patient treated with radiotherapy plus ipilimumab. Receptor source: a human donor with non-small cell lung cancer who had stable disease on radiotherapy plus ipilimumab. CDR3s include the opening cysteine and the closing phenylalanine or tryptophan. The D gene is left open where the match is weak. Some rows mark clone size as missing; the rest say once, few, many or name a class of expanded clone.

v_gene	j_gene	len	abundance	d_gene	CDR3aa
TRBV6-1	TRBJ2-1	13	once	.	CASSEPPSYEQFF
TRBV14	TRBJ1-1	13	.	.	CASSPVGTQKAFF
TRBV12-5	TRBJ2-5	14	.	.	CASGLDGTSETQYF
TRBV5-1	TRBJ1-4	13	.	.	CASSVGGGGKLFF
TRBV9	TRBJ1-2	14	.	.	CASSVGSRGESYTF
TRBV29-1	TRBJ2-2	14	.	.	CSVFEGSASGELFF
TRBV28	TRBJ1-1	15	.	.	CASSFFGELNTEAFF
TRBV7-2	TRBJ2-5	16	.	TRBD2	CASSLERLAGGKTQYF
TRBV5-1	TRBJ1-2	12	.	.	CASRGTNYGYTF
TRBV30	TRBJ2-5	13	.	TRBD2	CAWSRDYGETQYF
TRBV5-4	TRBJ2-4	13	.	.	CASSQDGTNIQYF
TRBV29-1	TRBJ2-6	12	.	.	CSVESGANVLTF
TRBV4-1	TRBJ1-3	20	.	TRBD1	CASSQFPGQGRPRSGNTIYF
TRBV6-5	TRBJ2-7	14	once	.	CASSYQGEYYEQYF
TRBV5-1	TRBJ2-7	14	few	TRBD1	CASSLGDSDYEQYF
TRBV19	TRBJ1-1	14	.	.	CASSFSGPNTEAFF
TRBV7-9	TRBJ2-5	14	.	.	CASRPGFGQETQYF
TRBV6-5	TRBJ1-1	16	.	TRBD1	CASSYTRQGMNTEAFF
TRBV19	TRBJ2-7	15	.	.	CASSESDASSYEQYF
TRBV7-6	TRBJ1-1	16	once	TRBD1	CASSLEGALLNTEAFF
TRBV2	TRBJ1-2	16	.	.	CASSESWAAMNYGYTF
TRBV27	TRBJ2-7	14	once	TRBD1	CASSVDRGAYEQYF
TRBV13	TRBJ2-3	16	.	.	CASSLGGMMGTDTQYF
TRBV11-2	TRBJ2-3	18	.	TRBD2	CASSLDVILRGDTDTQYF
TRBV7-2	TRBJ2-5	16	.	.	CASSLGAGRVQETQYF
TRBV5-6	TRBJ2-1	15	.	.	CASSVEVTSYNEQFF
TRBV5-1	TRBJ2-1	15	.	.	CASSASGTAYNEQFF
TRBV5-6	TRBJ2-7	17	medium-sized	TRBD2	CASSLGPRSGSSYEQYF
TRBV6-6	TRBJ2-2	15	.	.	CASSWSGANTGELFF
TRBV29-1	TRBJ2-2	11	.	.	CSATRAGELFF
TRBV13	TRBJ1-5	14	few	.	CASSLGTGRQPQHF
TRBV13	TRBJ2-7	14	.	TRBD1	CASAGTESSYEQYF
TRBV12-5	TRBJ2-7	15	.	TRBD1	CASGLADRGPHEQYF
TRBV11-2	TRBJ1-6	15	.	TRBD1	CASSSQTGRTSPLHF
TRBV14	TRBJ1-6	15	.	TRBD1	CASSRDSSYNSPLHF
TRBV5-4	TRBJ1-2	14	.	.	CASSLEVGGYGYTF
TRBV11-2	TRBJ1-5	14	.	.	CASSLGGGGQPQHF
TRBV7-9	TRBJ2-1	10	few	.	CASSLAEQFF
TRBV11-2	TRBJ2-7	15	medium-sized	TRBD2	CASSLAASGGYEQYF
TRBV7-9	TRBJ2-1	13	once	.	CASSWDGHNEQFF